These T cell receptor beta chains were read from a single sample in a study of technical replicates of blood from several donors. Produced via immunoSEQ multiplex PCR; TCRdb's table is partial and in-frame only. The sample has approximately 81,000 clones, roughly 96% seen once. The sample comprised T cells isolated from PBMCs. The receptors shown here come from a human donor in good health. CDR3s include the opening cysteine and the closing phenylalanine or tryptophan. A D gene is named only where the DNA matches it firmly. Some rows mark clone size as missing; the rest say once, few, many or name a class of expanded clone.

TRBV18	-	once	TRBJ1-2	CASSPTGQYYGYTF	TGTGCCAGCTCGCCCACTGGACAGTACTATGGCTACACCTTC
TRBV4-1	TRBD1	-	TRBJ1-5	CASRVRTGEQPQHF	TGCGCCAGCAGGGTTAGGACAGGGGAACAGCCCCAGCATTTT
TRBV20-1	-	-	TRBJ2-7	CSASLTYEQYF	TGCAGTGCCTCCCTAACCTACGAGCAGTACTTC
TRBV5-6	-	-	TRBJ2-7	CASSFKPGYYAAYEQYF	TGTGCCAGCAGCTTCAAACCCGGTTACTACGCAGCCTACGAGCAGTACTTC
TRBV5-6	-	-	TRBJ1-2	CASSYSRSYYGYTF	TGTGCCAGCAGTTATTCTAGGAGCTATTATGGCTACACCTTC
TRBV15	TRBD1	-	TRBJ1-1	CATTTGVGNTEAFF	TGTGCCACCACTACAGGGGTCGGGAACACTGAAGCTTTCTTT
TRBV11-1	-	-	TRBJ2-6	CASSREGANVLTF	TGTGCCAGCAGCCGCGAAGGGGCCAACGTCCTGACTTTC
TRBV5-8	-	-	TRBJ2-1	CASSRHSYNEQFF	TGTGCCAGCAGCCGACACTCCTACAATGAGCAGTTCTTC
TRBV9	-	-	TRBJ2-3	CASSVGVDTQYF	TGTGCCAGCAGCGTGGGAGTAGATACGCAGTATTTT
TRBV27	TRBD1	-	TRBJ1-5	CASGQGMRQPQHF	TGTGCCAGCGGACAGGGGATGAGACAGCCCCAGCATTTT
TRBV6-5	-	-	TRBJ2-1	CASSGGLLNNEQFF	TGTGCCAGCAGTGGGGGACTTTTGAACAATGAGCAGTTCTTC
TRBV27	TRBD2	-	TRBJ2-2	CASSWWGAGMSTGELFF	TGTGCCAGCAGTTGGTGGGGAGCGGGAATGTCAACCGGGGAGCTGTTTTTT
TRBV27	-	-	TRBJ2-2	CASSLRGRTTGELFF	TGTGCCAGCAGTTTAAGGGGAAGGACCACCGGGGAGCTGTTTTTT
TRBV27	-	-	TRBJ2-5	CASRNSGGEQGETQYF	TGTGCCAGCAGGAATAGCGGCGGGGAGCAAGGAGAGACCCAGTACTTC
TRBV7-2	TRBD2	once	TRBJ2-7	CASSLSLAGGYEQYF	TGTGCCAGCAGCTTATCACTAGCGGGGGGGTACGAGCAGTACTTC
TRBV4-1	TRBD1	-	TRBJ1-2	CASSRFSGTGANYGYTF	TGCGCCAGCAGCCGGTTTTCCGGGACAGGGGCTAACTATGGCTACACCTTC
TRBV4-2	-	-	TRBJ2-2	CASSLEPPRSGTGELFF	TGTGCCAGCAGCCTCGAGCCCCCCAGGAGCGGCACCGGGGAGCTGTTTTTT
TRBV4-1	TRBD2	once	TRBJ2-2	CASRLAGGPGELFF	TGCGCCAGCAGACTAGCGGGGGGGCCCGGGGAGCTGTTTTTT
TRBV2	-	-	TRBJ2-7	CASSGPWSSYEQYF	TGTGCCAGCAGTGGGCCCTGGAGCTCCTACGAGCAGTACTTC
TRBV18	TRBD1	-	TRBJ1-1	CASSPGQGNTEAFF	TGTGCCAGCTCACCGGGACAGGGGAACACTGAAGCTTTCTTT
TRBV11-2	TRBD1	-	TRBJ2-7	CASSFSGTETGFYEQYF	TGTGCCAGCAGCTTTAGTGGCACCGAGACAGGGTTCTACGAGCAGTACTTC
TRBV19	-	-	TRBJ2-5	CASSITGQETQYF	TGTGCCAGTAGTATAACAGGCCAAGAGACCCAGTACTTC
TRBV4-1	TRBD2	-	TRBJ2-1	CASSQVLSGSNEQFF	TGCGCCAGCAGCCAAGTTCTTAGCGGGAGCAATGAGCAGTTCTTC
TRBV5-4	-	-	TRBJ2-5	CASSLPELQETQYF	TGTGCCAGCAGCTTACCGGAGCTTCAAGAGACCCAGTACTTC
TRBV7-9	-	-	TRBJ2-7	CASLRDSYEQYF	TGTGCCAGCCTCAGGGACTCCTACGAGCAGTACTTC
TRBV29-1	TRBD2	-	TRBJ2-3	CSVAGGGGGVDTQYF	TGCAGCGTGGCGGGTGGGGGGGGAGGCGTAGATACGCAGTATTTT
TRBV6-4	TRBD2	-	TRBJ2-3	CASRASGRKADTQYF	TGTGCCAGCAGGGCTAGCGGGAGGAAGGCAGATACGCAGTATTTT
TRBV2	-	once	TRBJ2-2	CASTVGALGTGELFF	TGTGCCAGCACCGTGGGGGCGTTGGGCACCGGGGAGCTGTTTTTT
TRBV11-3	-	-	TRBJ2-7	CASSPDSTFAEQYF	TGTGCCAGCAGCCCTGACAGCACTTTCGCCGAGCAGTACTTC
TRBV4-1	TRBD1	-	TRBJ1-2	CASSLPGQGKLNYGYTF	TGCGCCAGCAGCCTTCCGGGACAGGGGAAATTAAACTATGGCTACACCTTC
TRBV19	-	-	TRBJ1-5	CASSSLGVGNQPQHF	TGTGCCAGTAGTAGTTTAGGGGTCGGCAATCAGCCCCAGCATTTT
TRBV11-2	TRBD2	-	TRBJ2-3	CASSLGTSPSTDTQYF	TGTGCCAGCAGCTTAGGGACTAGCCCTAGCACAGATACGCAGTATTTT
TRBV19	-	-	TRBJ1-2	CASSIRGRGYYGYTF	TGTGCCAGTAGTATCAGAGGACGGGGGTACTATGGCTACACCTTC
TRBV2	TRBD1	-	TRBJ1-5	CASRDRQGGPPPQHF	TGTGCCAGCAGAGACAGACAGGGTGGGCCTCCGCCCCAGCATTTT
TRBV25-1	TRBD1	once	TRBJ2-5	CASSEGQEETQYF	TGTGCCAGCAGTGAAGGACAGGAAGAGACCCAGTACTTC
TRBV25-1	-	-	TRBJ2-7	CASSSSQQYF	TGTGCCAGCAGCAGTTCTCAGCAGTACTTC
TRBV9	-	-	TRBJ2-3	CASSSYTDTQYF	TGTGCCAGCAGCTCCTATACAGATACGCAGTATTTT
TRBV9	-	-	TRBJ2-1	CASSVVETRGEQFF	TGTGCCAGCAGCGTAGTTGAGACTCGAGGTGAGCAGTTCTTC
TRBV5-1	-	-	TRBJ1-5	CASSLMGGSNQPQHF	TGCGCCAGCAGCTTGATGGGGGGGAGCAATCAGCCCCAGCATTTT
TRBV5-1	TRBD1	-	TRBJ2-7	CASSLVGTGYEQYF	TGCGCCAGCAGCTTGGTCGGGACAGGATACGAGCAGTACTTC
TRBV5-4	-	-	TRBJ1-2	CASSWEQGGYGYTF	TGTGCCAGCAGCTGGGAACAGGGCGGATATGGCTACACCTTC
TRBV5-6	-	-	TRBJ2-1	CASSFLSSLRFF	TGTGCCAGCAGCTTTTTGTCCTCCCTTCGGTTCTTC